One T cell receptor (beta chain) is described in this entry. The data stem from a study of blood T cells in healthy people across ages. CDR3 length equals 15 residues. The germline gives CDR1 MGHDK, CDR2 SYGVNS. With 11 bases removed from V and 5 bases from J, the gap between germline ends came to 24 bases. A J-beta primer mix and a sample-barcoded 5' primer were used in a second PCR of roughly 6 to 12 cycles. MiXCR was run by TCRdb on the 5' RACE reads, yielding one entry per CDR3 protein. Of under 950,000 distinct CDR3 sequences listed, about 20% are singletons. The chain joins TRBV25-1 to TRBJ1-2; tentatively, D is TRBD1 (5 bases). Material: blood. The clonotype originates from a man aged 65-85 years in good health. CDR3 sequence (DNA): TGTGCCGCAGGCTCCTTTTGGGGGTCGTCTTATGGCTACACCTTC. Protein product: CAAGSFWGSSYGYTF.